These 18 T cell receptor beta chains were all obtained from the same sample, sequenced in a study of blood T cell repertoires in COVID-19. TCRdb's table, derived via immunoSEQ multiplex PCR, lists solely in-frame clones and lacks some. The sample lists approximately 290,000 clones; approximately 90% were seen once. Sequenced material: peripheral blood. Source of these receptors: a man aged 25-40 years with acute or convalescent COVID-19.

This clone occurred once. CDR3 protein: CASSPAEGSPLHF. In DNA, the CDR3 is TGTGCCAGCAGCCCCGCTGAGGGTTCACCCCTCCACTTT. V is TRBV9 and J is TRBJ1-6; no firm D call. This CDR3 has 13 amino acids. With 4 bases removed from V and 9 bases from J, the gap between germline ends came to 11 bases. The germline V gene encodes CDR1 SGDLS and CDR2 YYNGEE.

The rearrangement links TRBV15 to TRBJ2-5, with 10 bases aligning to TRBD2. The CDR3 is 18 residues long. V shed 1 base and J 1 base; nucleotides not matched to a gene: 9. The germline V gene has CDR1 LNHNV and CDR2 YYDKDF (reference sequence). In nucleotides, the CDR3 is TGTGCCACCAGCAGAGCTCGGGCTAGCGGGAGACCCCAAGAGACCCAGTACTTC. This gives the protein CATSRARASGRPQETQYF.

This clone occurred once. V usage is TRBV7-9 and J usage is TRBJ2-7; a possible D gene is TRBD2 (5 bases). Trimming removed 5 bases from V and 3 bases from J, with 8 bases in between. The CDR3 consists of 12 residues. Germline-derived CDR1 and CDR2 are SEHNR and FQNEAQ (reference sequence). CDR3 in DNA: TGTGCCAGCAGCCGAGCGGACTACGAGCAGTACTTC. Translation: CASSRADYEQYF.

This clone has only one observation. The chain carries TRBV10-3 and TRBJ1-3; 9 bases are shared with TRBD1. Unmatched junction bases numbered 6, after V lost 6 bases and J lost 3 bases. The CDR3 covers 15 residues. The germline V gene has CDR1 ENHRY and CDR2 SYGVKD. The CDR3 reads CAIRGQGHGGNTIYF. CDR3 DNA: TGTGCCATCAGGGGACAGGGACACGGTGGAAACACCATATATTTT.

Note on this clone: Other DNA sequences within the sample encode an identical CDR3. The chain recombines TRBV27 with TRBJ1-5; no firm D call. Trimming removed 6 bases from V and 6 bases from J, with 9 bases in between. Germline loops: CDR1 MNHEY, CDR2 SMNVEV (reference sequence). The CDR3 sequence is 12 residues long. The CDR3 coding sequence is TGTGCCAGCAGCTTAGCGGGTCAGCCCCAGCATTTT. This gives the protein CASSLAGQPQHF.

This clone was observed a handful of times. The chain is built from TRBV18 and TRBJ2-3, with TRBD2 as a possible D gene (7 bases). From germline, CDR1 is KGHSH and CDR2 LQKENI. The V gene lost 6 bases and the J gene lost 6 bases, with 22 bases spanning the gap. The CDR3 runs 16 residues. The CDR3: CASSLVMGGGLDTQYF. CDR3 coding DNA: TGTGCCAGCTCGCTCGTCATGGGGGGGGGCCTGGATACGCAGTATTTT.

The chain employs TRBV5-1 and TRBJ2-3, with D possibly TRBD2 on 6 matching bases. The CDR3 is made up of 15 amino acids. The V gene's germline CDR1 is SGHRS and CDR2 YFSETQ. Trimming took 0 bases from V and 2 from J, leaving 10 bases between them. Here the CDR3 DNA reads TGCGCCAGCAGCTTGGGAGGCGGGGACACAGATACGCAGTATTTT. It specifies CASSLGGGDTDTQYF.

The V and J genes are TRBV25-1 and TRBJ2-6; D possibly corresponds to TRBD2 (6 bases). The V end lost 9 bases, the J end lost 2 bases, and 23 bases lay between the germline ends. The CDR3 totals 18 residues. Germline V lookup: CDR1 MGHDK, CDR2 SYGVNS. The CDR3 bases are TGTGCCAGTCAGAGAGGCGGGATGGGTGTCCCTGGGGCCAACGTCCTGACTTTC. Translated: CASQRGGMGVPGANVLTF.

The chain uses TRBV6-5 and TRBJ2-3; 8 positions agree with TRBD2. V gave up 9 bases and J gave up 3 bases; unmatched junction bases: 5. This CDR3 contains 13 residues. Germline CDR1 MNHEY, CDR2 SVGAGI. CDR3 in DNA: TGTGCCAGTGGACTAGCACGAACAGATACGCAGTATTTT. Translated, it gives CASGLARTDTQYF.

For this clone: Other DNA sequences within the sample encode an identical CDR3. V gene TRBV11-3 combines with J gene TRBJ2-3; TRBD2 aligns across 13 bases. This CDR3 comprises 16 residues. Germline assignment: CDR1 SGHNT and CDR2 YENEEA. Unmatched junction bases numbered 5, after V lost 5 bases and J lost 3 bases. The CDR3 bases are TGTGCCAGCAGCCTCGGACTAGCGGGGGTAACAGATACGCAGTATTTT. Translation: CASSLGLAGVTDTQYF.

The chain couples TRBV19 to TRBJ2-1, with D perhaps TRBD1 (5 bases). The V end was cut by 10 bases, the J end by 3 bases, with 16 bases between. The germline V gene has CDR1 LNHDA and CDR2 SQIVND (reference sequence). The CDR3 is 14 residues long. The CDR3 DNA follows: TGTGCCACCCGATCAGGGAAACTCTACAATGAGCAGTTCTTC. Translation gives CATRSGKLYNEQFF.

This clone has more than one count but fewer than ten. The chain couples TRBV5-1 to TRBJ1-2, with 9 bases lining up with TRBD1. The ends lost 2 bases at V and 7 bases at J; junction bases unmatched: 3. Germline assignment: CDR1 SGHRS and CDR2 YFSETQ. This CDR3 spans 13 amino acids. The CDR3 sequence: CASSFGQGFGYTF. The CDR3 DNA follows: TGCGCCAGCAGCTTCGGACAGGGGTTTGGCTACACCTTC. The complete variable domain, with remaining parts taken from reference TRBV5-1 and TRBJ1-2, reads KAGVTQTPRYLIKTRGQQVTLSCSPISGHRSVSWYQQTPGQGLQFLFEYFSETQRNKGNFPGRFSGRQFSNSRSEMNVSTLELGDSALYLCASSFGQGFGYTFGSGTRLTVV.

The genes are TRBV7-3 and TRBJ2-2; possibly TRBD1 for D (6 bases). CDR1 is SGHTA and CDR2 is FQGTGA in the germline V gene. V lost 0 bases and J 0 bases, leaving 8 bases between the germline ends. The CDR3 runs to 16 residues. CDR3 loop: CASSLTGTPNTGELFF. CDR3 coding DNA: TGTGCCAGCAGCTTAACCGGGACACCGAACACCGGGGAGCTGTTTTTT.

CDR3 DNA: TGCGCCAGCAGCCACACCACAGGGATTGAGCAGTTCTTC. It encodes CASSHTTGIEQFF. This sequence joins TRBV5-1 and TRBJ2-1; tentative D call: TRBD1 (6 bases). Germline CDR1 and CDR2: SGHRS and YFSETQ. Trimming pared 4 bases from V and 9 bases from J, leaving 14 bases between. The CDR3 is 13 amino acids.

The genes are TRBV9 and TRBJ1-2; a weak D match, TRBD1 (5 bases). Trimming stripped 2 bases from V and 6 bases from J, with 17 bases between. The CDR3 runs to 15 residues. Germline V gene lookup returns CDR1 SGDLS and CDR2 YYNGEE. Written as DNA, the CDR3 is TGTGCCAGCAGCGTCAATCCCAGGGTTAGTCATGGCTACACCTTC. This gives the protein CASSVNPRVSHGYTF.

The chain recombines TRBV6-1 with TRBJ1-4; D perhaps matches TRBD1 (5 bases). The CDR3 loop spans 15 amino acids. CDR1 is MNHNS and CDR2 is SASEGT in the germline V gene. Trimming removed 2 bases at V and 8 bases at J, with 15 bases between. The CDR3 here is CASSEHTGGDEKLFF. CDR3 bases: TGTGCCAGCAGTGAACATACCGGGGGGGACGAAAAACTGTTTTTT.

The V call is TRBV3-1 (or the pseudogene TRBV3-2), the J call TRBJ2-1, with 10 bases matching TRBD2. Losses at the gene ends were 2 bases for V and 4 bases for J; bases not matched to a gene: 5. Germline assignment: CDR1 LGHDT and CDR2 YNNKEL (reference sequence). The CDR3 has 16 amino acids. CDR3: CASSQNLAGVYNEQFF. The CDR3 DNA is TGTGCCAGCAGCCAAAATCTAGCGGGGGTTTACAATGAGCAGTTCTTC.

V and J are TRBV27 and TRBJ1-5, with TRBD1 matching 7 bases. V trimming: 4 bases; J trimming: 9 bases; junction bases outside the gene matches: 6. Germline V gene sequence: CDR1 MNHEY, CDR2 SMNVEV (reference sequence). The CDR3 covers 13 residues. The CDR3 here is CASSSRTGMPQHF. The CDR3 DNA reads TGTGCCAGCAGTTCCCGGACAGGTATGCCCCAGCATTTT.